The clone carrying this TCR beta chain occurred a few times. Its matching antigen is unknown. The data belong to a study of shared clonotypes between healthy human individuals. Whole-study findings and limits: Clonotypes shared by all four sorted-subset donors had higher generation probabilities than non-shared clonotypes. Naive subsets typically showed greater estimated richness than memory subsets.

CD4+ cells were split into CD45RA+ naive and CD45RA-negative memory subsets. Trimming shortened V by 4 bases and J by 8 bases, and 2 bases separated the two germline ends. The germline gives CDR1 LNHDA, CDR2 SQIVND (reference sequence). The CDR3 has 9 amino acids. Genomic DNA of every subset was divided equally among multiple immunoSEQ plates. Only in-frame clones appear in the TCRdb table, and some are missing; sequencing was by immunoSEQ multiplex PCR. In the table there are about 1 million clones, around 76% of which are singletons. The sample comprised memory CD4+ T cells sorted from blood. Subset defined: CD45RA-negative fraction. This TCR derives from a man aged 18 to 29 in good health. V is TRBV19 and J is TRBJ1-2; no clear D gene. CDR3 sequence reads: CASSKGYTF. The CDR3 DNA is TGTGCCAGTAGTAAGGGCTACACCTTC.